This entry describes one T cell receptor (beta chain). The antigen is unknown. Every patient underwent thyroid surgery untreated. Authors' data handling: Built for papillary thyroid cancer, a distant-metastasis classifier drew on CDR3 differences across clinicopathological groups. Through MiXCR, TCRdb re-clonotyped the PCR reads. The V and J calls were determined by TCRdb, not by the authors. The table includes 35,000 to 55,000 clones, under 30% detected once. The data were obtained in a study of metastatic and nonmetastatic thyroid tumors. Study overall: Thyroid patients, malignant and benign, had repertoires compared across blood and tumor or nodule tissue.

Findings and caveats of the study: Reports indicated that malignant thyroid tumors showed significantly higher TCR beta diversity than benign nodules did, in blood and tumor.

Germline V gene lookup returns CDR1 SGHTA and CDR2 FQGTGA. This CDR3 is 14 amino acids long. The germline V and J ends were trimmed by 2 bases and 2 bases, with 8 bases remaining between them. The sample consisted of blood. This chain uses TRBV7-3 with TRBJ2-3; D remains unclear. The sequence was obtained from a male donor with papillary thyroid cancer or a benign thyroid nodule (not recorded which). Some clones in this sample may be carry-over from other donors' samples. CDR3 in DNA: TGTGCCAGCAGCTTATCCGGGCCCACAGATACGCAGTATTTT. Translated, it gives CASSLSGPTDTQYF.